These 12 T cell receptor beta chains share one sample of origin, sequenced in a study of shared clonotypes between healthy human individuals. The table came from immunoSEQ multiplex PCR; TCRdb's copy has only in-frame clones and leaves some out. Here the sample spans over 800,000 clones, over 90% being singletons. Terminally differentiated effector memory CD45RA+ cells were excluded from the naive CD8 cells, which were CD45RO-negative and positively selected for CCR7. The sequenced material came from naive CD8+ T cells sorted from blood. The receptors were gathered from a man aged 25-40 years in good health.

This clone appeared a few times. The chain carries TRBV9 and TRBJ1-2; no firm D call. V was shortened by 5 bases and J by 7 bases, with 21 bases between the two germline ends. The CDR3 extends over 15 amino acids. Germline V gene sequence: CDR1 SGDLS, CDR2 YYNGEE. The CDR3 region is CASSQPEGGKRGYTF. Written as DNA, the CDR3 is TGTGCCAGCAGTCAACCTGAGGGAGGGAAGCGTGGCTACACCTTC.

Turning to this clone: In the same sample, other DNA sequences code for this CDR3. The V call is TRBV6-1, the J call TRBJ2-3; 13 bases are a match to TRBD2. Germline lookup yields CDR1 MNHNS and CDR2 SASEGT. The CDR3 consists of 14 residues. J lost 6 bases, V lost 8 bases, and 5 bases had no gene match. The CDR3 DNA sequence: TGTGCCAGCTCCGGACTAGCGGGAGCTGATACGCAGTATTTT. It is translated as CASSGLAGADTQYF.

This rearrangement joins TRBV28 to TRBJ1-1; D unclear. V gave up 3 bases and J gave up 1 base, with 9 bases separating them. The CDR3 is 14 amino acids. Germline CDR1 MDHEN, CDR2 SYDVKM. The CDR3 sequence: CASSFPGANTEAFF. In DNA form, the CDR3 reads TGTGCCAGCAGTTTCCCGGGAGCGAACACTGAAGCTTTCTTT.

This clone was detected a few times. This chain links TRBV4-1 with TRBJ2-7; D perhaps matches TRBD2 (6 bases). This CDR3 has 15 amino acids. Germline values: CDR1 MGHRA, CDR2 YSYEKL. Trimming cost V 4 bases and J 5 bases, with 18 bases left between them. CDR3 amino acids: CASSPSRRLVHEQYF. The DNA of the CDR3 is TGCGCCAGCAGCCCATCCCGAAGACTAGTTCACGAGCAGTACTTC.

This chain connects TRBV27 to TRBJ2-3; D unresolved. This CDR3 is built from 13 residues. Trimming took off 3 bases at V and 9 bases at J, with 13 bases between the two ends. Germline V lookup: CDR1 MNHEY, CDR2 SMNVEV (reference sequence). DNA of the CDR3: TGTGCCAGCAGTTTCCCCGGTCTGGGCACGCAGTATTTT. Residues: CASSFPGLGTQYF.

The gene calls are TRBV29-1 and TRBJ2-7, with TRBD2 identical over 12 bases. V lost 1 base, J lost 4 bases, and 2 bases stayed unmatched. CDR1 and CDR2 (germline): SQVTM, ANQGSEA. The CDR3 sequence is 14 residues long. CDR3 protein: CSVEGTSGTYEQYF. CDR3 in DNA: TGCAGCGTTGAAGGGACTAGCGGGACGTACGAGCAGTACTTC.

A single count supports this clone. The chain joins TRBV6-1 to TRBJ2-3, with D perhaps assigned TRBD1 or TRBD2 (5 bases each). The CDR3 has 16 residues. Deletions cut 1 base from V and 4 bases from J, with 15 bases between. Germline lookup yields CDR1 MNHNS and CDR2 SASEGT. CDR3 in DNA: TGTGCCAGCAGTGAAGAAGAGGGGATATCGGCAGATACGCAGTATTTT. It yields the protein CASSEEEGISADTQYF.

CDR3 sequence reads: CASSQGRGLVAGGTGELFF. The CDR3 region has the DNA TGTGCCAGCAGCCAAGGGAGAGGTCTGGTAGCGGGAGGCACCGGGGAGCTGTTTTTT. V gene TRBV4-2 combines with J gene TRBJ2-2; TRBD2 agrees at 10 bases. Trimming at V came to 1 base and at J to 4 bases, leaving 12 bases not matched to a gene. CDR3 length equals 19 residues. Germline assignment: CDR1 LGHNA and CDR2 YNFKEQ.

The J gene is TRBJ2-5, the V gene TRBV29-1; D is unclear. CDR3 size: 9 residues. V lost 6 bases to trimming and J lost 5 bases, with 4 bases between them. Germline V gene data show CDR1 as SQVTM and CDR2 as ANQGSEA. The CDR3 region is CSVEETQYF. The DNA for the CDR3 is TGCAGCGTAGAGGAGACCCAGTACTTC.

The V call is TRBV16, the J call TRBJ1-1; TRBD1 is a possible D gene (6 bases). The germline CDR1 and CDR2 sequences are KGHSY and FQNENV. Trimming pared 0 bases from V and 5 bases from J, leaving 13 bases between. The CDR3 length is 15 residues. The CDR3 spells CASSQSGGGGTEAFF. The CDR3 nucleotides are TGTGCCAGCAGCCAATCCGGGGGCGGTGGGACTGAAGCTTTCTTT.

J is TRBJ2-3 and V is TRBV4-1; D perhaps matches TRBD1 (6 bases). The V gene lost 1 base and the J gene lost 9 bases, with 17 bases spanning the gap. CDR1 MGHRA and CDR2 YSYEKL come from the germline V gene. The CDR3 runs 15 residues. The CDR3: CASSQGLREGDTQYF. CDR3 coding DNA: TGCGCCAGCAGCCAAGGATTAAGAGAGGGGGACACGCAGTATTTT.

This clone was detected only a few times. V is TRBV6-5 and J is TRBJ2-7; perhaps TRBD2 as D (5 bases). The V gene's germline CDR1 is MNHEY and CDR2 SVGAGI. The CDR3 is made up of 14 amino acids. Trimming stripped 2 bases from V and 3 bases from J, with 11 bases between. CDR3 sequence reads: CASSYGLGSYEQYF. The DNA for the CDR3 is TGTGCCAGCAGTTACGGGCTGGGGAGCTACGAGCAGTACTTC.